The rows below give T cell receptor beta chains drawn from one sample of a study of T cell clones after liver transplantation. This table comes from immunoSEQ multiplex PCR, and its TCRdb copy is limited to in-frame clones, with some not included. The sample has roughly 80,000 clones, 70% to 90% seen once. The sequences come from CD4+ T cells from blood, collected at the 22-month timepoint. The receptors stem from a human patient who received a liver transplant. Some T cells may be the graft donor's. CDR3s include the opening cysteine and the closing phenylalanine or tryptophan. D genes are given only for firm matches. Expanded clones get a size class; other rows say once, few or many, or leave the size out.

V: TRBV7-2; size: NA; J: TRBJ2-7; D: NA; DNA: TGTGCCAGCAGCTTTCCCAGGGTCGGATCCTACGAGCAGTACTTC; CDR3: CASSFPRVGSYEQYF
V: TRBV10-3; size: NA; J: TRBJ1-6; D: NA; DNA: TGTGCCATCAGTGAGTCGGTGGGGGAGTCCCTCCACTTT; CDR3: CAISESVGESLHF
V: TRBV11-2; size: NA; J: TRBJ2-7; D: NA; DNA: TGTGCCAGCAGCACCATCGAGGGGCTTGGCTACGAGCAGTACTTC; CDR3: CASSTIEGLGYEQYF
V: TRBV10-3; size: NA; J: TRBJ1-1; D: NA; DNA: TGTGCCATCAGTGATGGAAACATGAACACTGAAGCTTTCTTT; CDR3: CAISDGNMNTEAFF
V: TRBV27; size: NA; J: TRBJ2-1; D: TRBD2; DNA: TGTGCCAGCAGTTTCCGGCGGGGGGAAAACAATGAGCAGTTCTTC; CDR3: CASSFRRGENNEQFF
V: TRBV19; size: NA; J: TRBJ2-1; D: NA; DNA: TGTGCCAGTAGTTTAGACTCGAACTCCTACAATGAGCAGTTCTTC; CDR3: CASSLDSNSYNEQFF
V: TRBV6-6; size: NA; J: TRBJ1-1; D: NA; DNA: TGTGCCAGCATCTTACAGGAAAGGGGCGGTGAAGCTTTCTTT; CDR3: CASILQERGGEAFF
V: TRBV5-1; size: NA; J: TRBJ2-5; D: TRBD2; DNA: TGCGCCAGCAGCCCTGGTGGGGTCCGGGGGGCCCAGTACTTC; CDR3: CASSPGGVRGAQYF
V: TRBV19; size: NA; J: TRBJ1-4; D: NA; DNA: TGTGCCAGTAGCCCGCCCGGAACTAATGAAAAACTGTTTTTT; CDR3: CASSPPGTNEKLFF
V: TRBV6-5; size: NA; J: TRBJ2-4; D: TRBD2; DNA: TGTGCCAGCACCCGGGGGGGGAGAGACAAAAACATTCAGTACTTC; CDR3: CASTRGGRDKNIQYF
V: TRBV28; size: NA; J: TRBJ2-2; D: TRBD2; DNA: TGTGCCAGCAGAAGAATACTAGCGGGAGGGCCACAAGCCGGGGAGCTGTTTTTT; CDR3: CASRRILAGGPQAGELFF
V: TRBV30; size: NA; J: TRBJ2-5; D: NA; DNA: TGTGCCTGGAGAGGCAGGGGGGGTGAGACCCAGTACTTC; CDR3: CAWRGRGGETQYF
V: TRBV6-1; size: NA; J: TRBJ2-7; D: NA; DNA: TGTGCCACTCGAAGGGGGCGGGAGGAAGTCTACGAGCAGTACTTC; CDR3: CATRRGREEVYEQYF
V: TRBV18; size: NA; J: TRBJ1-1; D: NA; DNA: TGTGCCAGCTCACCACCCTGGGGCATGAACACTGAAGCTTTCTTT; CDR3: CASSPPWGMNTEAFF
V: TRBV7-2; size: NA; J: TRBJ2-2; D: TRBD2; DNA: TGTGCCAGCAGCTTGGGAGTCCTAGCGGGAGCCGACACCGGGGAGCTGTTTTTT; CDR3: CASSLGVLAGADTGELFF
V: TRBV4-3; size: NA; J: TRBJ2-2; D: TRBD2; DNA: TGCGCCAGCTCCAGTGGGGGGGAAACCGGGGAGCTGTTTTTT; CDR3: CASSSGGETGELFF
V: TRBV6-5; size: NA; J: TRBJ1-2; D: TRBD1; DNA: TGTGCCACCTTCCCACAGGGGGAGGGCTATGGCTACACCTTC; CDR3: CATFPQGEGYGYTF
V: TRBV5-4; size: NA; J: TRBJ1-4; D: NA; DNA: TGTGCCAGCAGCAGGGACGCTAATGAAAAACTGTTTTTT; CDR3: CASSRDANEKLFF
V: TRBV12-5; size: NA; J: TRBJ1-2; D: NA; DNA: TGTGCTAGTGGTTTGGGGGACGGAGTTAACTATGGCTACACCTTC; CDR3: CASGLGDGVNYGYTF
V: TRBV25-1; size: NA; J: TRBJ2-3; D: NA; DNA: TGTGCCGCTGGGAGAAAGGGGACGGATACGCAGTATTTT; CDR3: CAAGRKGTDTQYF
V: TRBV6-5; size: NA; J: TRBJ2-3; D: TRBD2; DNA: TGTGCCAGCAGTTCCGGGGGGGATACGCAGTATTTT; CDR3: CASSSGGDTQYF
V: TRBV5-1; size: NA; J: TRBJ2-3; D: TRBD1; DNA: TGCGCCAGCAGCTTGACAGGGGTCACAGATACGCAGTATTTT; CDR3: CASSLTGVTDTQYF
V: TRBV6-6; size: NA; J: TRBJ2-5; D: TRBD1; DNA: TGTGCCAGCAGTACCGGGACAGGGGGCGAGACCCAGTACTTC; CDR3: CASSTGTGGETQYF
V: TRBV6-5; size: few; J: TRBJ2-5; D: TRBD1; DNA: TGTGCCAGCAAGACAGGGATGGAGACCCAGTACTTC; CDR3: CASKTGMETQYF
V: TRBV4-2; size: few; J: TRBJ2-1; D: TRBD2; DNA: TGTGCCAGCAGCCAAGTCGCGGGAGATACACGAAATGAGCAGTTCTTC; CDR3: CASSQVAGDTRNEQFF
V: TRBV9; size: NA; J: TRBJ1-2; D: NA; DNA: TGTGCCAGCACCACCCAAGGAGGGGATGGCTACACCTTC; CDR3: CASTTQGGDGYTF
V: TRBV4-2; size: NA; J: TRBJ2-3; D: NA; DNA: TGTGCCAGCAGCCCCCTCGCTAGGGCAGATACGCAGTATTTT; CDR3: CASSPLARADTQYF
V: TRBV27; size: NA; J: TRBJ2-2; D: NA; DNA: TGTGCCAGCAGTTTTAGCTGGGCAGAAACCGGGGAGCTGTTTTTT; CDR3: CASSFSWAETGELFF
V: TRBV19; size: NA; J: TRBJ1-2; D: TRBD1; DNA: TGTGCCAGTAGTATCTCCAGAGGAACAGGGGTGCACTATGGCTACACCTTC; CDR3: CASSISRGTGVHYGYTF
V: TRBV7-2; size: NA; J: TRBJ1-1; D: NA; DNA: TGTGCCAGCAGCTTAGCCCCAGGCACTGAAGCTTTCTTT; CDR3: CASSLAPGTEAFF
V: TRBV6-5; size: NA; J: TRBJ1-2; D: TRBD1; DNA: TGTGCCAGCAGCCCGGGACAGAGCTATGGCTACACCTTC; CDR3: CASSPGQSYGYTF
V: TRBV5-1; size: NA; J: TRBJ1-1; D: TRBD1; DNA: TGCGCCAGCAGCATTAGACAGGGAGGAAACACTGAAGCTTTCTTT; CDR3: CASSIRQGGNTEAFF
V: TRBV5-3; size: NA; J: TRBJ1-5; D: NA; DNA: TGTGCCAGTCCACCTTTAGGGGCGGGAAATCAGCCCCAGCATTTT; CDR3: CASPPLGAGNQPQHF
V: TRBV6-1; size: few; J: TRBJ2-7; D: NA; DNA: TGTGCCAGCAGTGAACGGTACGAGCAGTACTTC; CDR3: CASSERYEQYF
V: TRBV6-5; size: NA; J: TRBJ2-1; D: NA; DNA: TGTGCCAGCAGTTACTCGAAAGGGTCCTACAATGAGCAGTTCTTC; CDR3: CASSYSKGSYNEQFF
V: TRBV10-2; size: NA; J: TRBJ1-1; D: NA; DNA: TGCGCCAGCAGTCACCCGACAGTTATGAACACTGAAGCTTTCTTT; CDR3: CASSHPTVMNTEAFF
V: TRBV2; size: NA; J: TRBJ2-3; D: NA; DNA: TGTGCCAGCAGTGCGGCGGGTACGCAGTATTTT; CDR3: CASSAAGTQYF
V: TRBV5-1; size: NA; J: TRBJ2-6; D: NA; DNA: TGCGCCAGCAGCTTGACTCCCGCTTTGGGCGGGCAACGCTCTGGGGCCAACGTCCTGACTTTC; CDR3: CASSLTPALGGQRSGANVLTF
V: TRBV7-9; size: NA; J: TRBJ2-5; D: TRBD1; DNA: TGTGCCAGCAGCTCAGACAGGGCCCAAGAGACCCAGTACTTC; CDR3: CASSSDRAQETQYF
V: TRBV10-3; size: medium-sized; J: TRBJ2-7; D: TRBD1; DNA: TGTGCCATCGGCGAGACAGGGAATAAGGGCACCTACGAGCAGTACTTC; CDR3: CAIGETGNKGTYEQYF
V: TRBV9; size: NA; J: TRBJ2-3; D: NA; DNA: TGTGCCAGCAGCGTAGTAACCCCTAGCGAAACTAGCACAGATACGCAGTATTTT; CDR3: CASSVVTPSETSTDTQYF
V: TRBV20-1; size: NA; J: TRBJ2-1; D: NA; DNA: TGCAGTGCTGCGGACTATGAGCAGTTCTTC; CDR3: CSAADYEQFF